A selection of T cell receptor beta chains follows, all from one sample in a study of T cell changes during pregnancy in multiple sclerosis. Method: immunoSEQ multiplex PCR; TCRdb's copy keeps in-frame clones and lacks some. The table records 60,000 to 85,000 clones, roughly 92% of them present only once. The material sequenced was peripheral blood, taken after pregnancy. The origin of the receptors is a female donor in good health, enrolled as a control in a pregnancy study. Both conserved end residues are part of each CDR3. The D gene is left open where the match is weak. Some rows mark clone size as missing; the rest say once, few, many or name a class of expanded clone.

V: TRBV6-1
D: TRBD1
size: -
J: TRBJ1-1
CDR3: CASSGGRGLTEAFF
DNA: TGTGCCAGCAGTGGAGGCAGGGGGCTCACTGAAGCTTTCTTT

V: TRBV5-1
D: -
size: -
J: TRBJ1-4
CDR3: CASSPRGGNEKLFF
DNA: TGCGCCAGCAGCCCGCGCGGGGGCAACGAAAAACTGTTTTTT

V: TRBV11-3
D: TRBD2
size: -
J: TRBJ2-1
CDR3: CASSPRGGEQFF
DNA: TGTGCCAGCAGCCCGCGGGGGGGTGAGCAGTTCTTC

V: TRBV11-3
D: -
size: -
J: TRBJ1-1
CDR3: CASSLRRVTEAFF
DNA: TGTGCCAGCAGCTTACGCAGGGTCACTGAAGCTTTCTTT

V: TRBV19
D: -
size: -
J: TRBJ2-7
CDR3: CASSPSPGEGLSSYEQYF
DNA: TGTGCCAGTAGTCCTTCGCCAGGGGAGGGACTGAGCTCCTACGAGCAGTACTTC

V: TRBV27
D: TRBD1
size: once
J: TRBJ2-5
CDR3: CASSFTGTEQETQYF
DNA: TGTGCCAGCAGTTTCACCGGGACAGAGCAAGAGACCCAGTACTTC

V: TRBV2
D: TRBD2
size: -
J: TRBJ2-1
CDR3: CASRRLAGGPDIKNNEQFF
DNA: TGTGCCAGCAGACGACTAGCGGGAGGGCCGGATATCAAAAACAATGAGCAGTTCTTC

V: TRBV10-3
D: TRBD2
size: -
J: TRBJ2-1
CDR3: CAISLAGEYNEQFF
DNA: TGTGCCATCAGTTTAGCGGGAGAGTACAATGAGCAGTTCTTC

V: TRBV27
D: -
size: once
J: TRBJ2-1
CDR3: CASTFSTGSGEQFF
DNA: TGTGCCAGCACATTTTCTACAGGGTCCGGTGAGCAGTTCTTC

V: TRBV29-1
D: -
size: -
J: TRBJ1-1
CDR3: CSVVVADRNTEAFF
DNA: TGCAGCGTTGTCGTGGCAGACAGGAACACTGAAGCTTTCTTT

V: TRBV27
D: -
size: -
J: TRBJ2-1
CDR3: CASSTGGSYNEQFF
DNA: TGTGCCAGCAGTACCGGCGGGTCCTACAATGAGCAGTTCTTC

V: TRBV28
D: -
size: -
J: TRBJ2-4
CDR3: CASSLGGLAKNIQYF
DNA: TGTGCCAGCAGCCTAGGAGGTTTAGCCAAAAACATTCAGTACTTC

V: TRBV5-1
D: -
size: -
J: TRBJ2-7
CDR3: CASRQTGVEQYF
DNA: TGCGCCAGCAGACAGACGGGGGTCGAGCAGTACTTC

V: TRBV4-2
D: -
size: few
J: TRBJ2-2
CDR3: CASSLHGTSNTGELFF
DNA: TGTGCCAGCAGCCTGCACGGGACTTCGAACACCGGGGAGCTGTTTTTT